The 24 T cell receptor beta chains presented below share a single source sample, sequenced in a study of cytomegalovirus exposure and HLA in healthy donors. Assay: immunoSEQ multiplex PCR; the TCRdb copy retains only in-frame clones and omits some. There are about 38,000 clones in the sample; approximately 95% occur only once, and 3.3% lies in the top ten. Material: PBMCs. These receptor sequences come from a man younger than 30 in good health and CMV-seronegative.

The chain recombines TRBV7-6 with TRBJ2-1, with 9 bases lining up with TRBD1. Germline CDR1 SGHVS, CDR2 FNYEAQ. V shed 1 base and J 10 bases; nucleotides not matched to a gene: 8. This CDR3 has 15 residues. Written as DNA, the CDR3 is TGTGCCAGCAGCTTAGGCGCGGGACAGGGTTTCGAGCAGTTCTTC. Its protein product is CASSLGAGQGFEQFF.

The chain combines TRBV9 with TRBJ2-3; D unclear. With 5 bases removed from V and 4 bases from J, the gap between germline ends came to 8 bases. Germline CDR1 SGDLS, CDR2 YYNGEE. The length of the CDR3 is 12 residues. The chain's CDR3 is CASRGVSDTQYF. The CDR3, as DNA: TGTGCCAGCAGAGGAGTATCAGATACGCAGTATTTT.

The CDR3 sequence: CASSGGPGLGQETQYF. The DNA for the CDR3 is TGTGCCAGCAGTGGGGGCCCGGGGCTGGGGCAAGAGACCCAGTACTTC. The chain is built from TRBV5-6 and TRBJ2-5; a weak D match, TRBD1 (6 bases). V was pared by 5 bases and J by 2 bases, with 19 bases between. There are 16 residues in the CDR3. Germline lookup yields CDR1 SGHDT and CDR2 YYEEEE.

The genes are TRBV7-9 and TRBJ2-5; the D gene is possibly TRBD2 (5 bases). CDR1 and CDR2 (germline): SEHNR, FQNEAQ (reference sequence). The CDR3 covers 16 residues. V dropped 1 base and J dropped 5 bases, with 17 bases sitting between them. This chain's CDR3 is CASSLGASPLGETQYF. The DNA for the CDR3 is TGTGCCAGCAGCTTAGGGGCTAGCCCCCTGGGGGAGACCCAGTACTTC.

This sequence joins TRBV30 and TRBJ2-3, with 9 bases aligning to TRBD2. The CDR3 contains 15 residues. The V segment lost 4 bases and the J segment 4 bases; nucleotides outside the gene matches: 9. CDR1 is GTSNPN, CDR2 SVGIG, per germline (reference sequence). The CDR3 nucleotides are TGTGCCTGGACTCCGGGACTAGCCCGGGCAGATACGCAGTATTTT. Amino acids: CAWTPGLARADTQYF. The whole variable domain, remainder taken from reference TRBV30 and TRBJ2-3, is SQTIHQWPATLVQPVGSPLSLECTVEGTSNPNLYWYRQAAGRGLQLLFYSVGIGQISSEVPQNLSASRPQDRQFILSSKKLLLSDSGFYLCAWTPGLARADTQYFGPGTRLTVL.

The chain combines TRBV5-1 with TRBJ1-6; no definite D call. This CDR3 comprises 13 residues. Trimming took off 0 bases at V and 6 bases at J, with 4 bases between the two ends. The germline gives CDR1 SGHRS, CDR2 YFSETQ. The DNA of the CDR3 is TGCGCCAGCAGCTTGGATAGTAATTCACCCCTCCACTTT. Translated, it gives CASSLDSNSPLHF.

The chain has TRBV27 and TRBJ2-1, with D perhaps TRBD1 (6 bases). CDR3 size: 14 residues. V was trimmed by 7 bases and J by 2 bases, leaving 12 bases between them. Per the germline V gene, CDR1 is MNHEY and CDR2 is SMNVEV (reference sequence). CDR3 in amino acids: CASNSQGTYNEQFF. CDR3 sequence (DNA): TGTGCCAGCAACTCGCAGGGGACCTACAATGAGCAGTTCTTC.

This clone was detected a few times. This chain connects TRBV7-8 to TRBJ2-7, with 16 bases that match TRBD2. CDR1 and CDR2 (germline): SGHVS, FQNEAQ. The ends lost 6 bases at V and 0 bases at J; junction bases unmatched: 8. The CDR3 runs to 18 residues. In DNA form, the CDR3 reads TGTGCCAGCAGTGGGACTAGCGGGAGGGCCGACCTCTCCTACGAGCAGTACTTC. This translates into CASSGTSGRADLSYEQYF.

The CDR3 DNA follows: TGTGCCAGCAGCTTAGGACGGGCTAGCGGGAGGGTATACAATGAGCAGTTCTTC. Encoded protein: CASSLGRASGRVYNEQFF. The rearrangement joins TRBV11-3 to TRBJ2-1, with 12 bases matching TRBD2. CDR3 length: 18 residues. V trimming: 1 base; J trimming: 4 bases; junction bases outside the gene matches: 8. In germline, CDR1 is SGHNT, CDR2 YENEEA.

This chain connects TRBV25-1 to TRBJ2-5; no clear D. This CDR3 has 13 amino acids. Per the germline V gene, CDR1 is MGHDK and CDR2 is SYGVNS. V was cut by 1 base and J by 6 bases, with 9 bases left in between. CDR3 sequence reads: CASSESGDKTQYF. CDR3 bases: TGTGCCAGCAGTGAATCGGGTGATAAGACCCAGTACTTC.

The chain combines TRBV28 with TRBJ1-4, with TRBD1 as a possible D gene (6 bases). The V end lost 3 bases, the J end lost 0 bases, and 8 bases lay between the germline ends. Germline V gene lookup returns CDR1 MDHEN and CDR2 SYDVKM. CDR3 length: 15 amino acids. CDR3: CASSLPGATNEKLFF. The DNA for the CDR3 is TGTGCCAGCAGTTTGCCAGGGGCAACTAATGAAAAACTGTTTTTT. The whole variable domain, filled in from reference TRBV28 and TRBJ1-4, reads DVKVTQSSRYLVKRTGEKVFLECVQDMDHENMFWYRQDPGLGLRLIYFSYDVKMKEKGDIPEGYSVSREKKERFSLILESASTNQTSMYLCASSLPGATNEKLFFGSGTQLSVL.

This clone was detected a few times. V and J are TRBV6-5 and TRBJ1-1; 8 bases are a match to TRBD1. Germline-derived CDR1 and CDR2 are MNHEY and SVGAGI. V shed 6 bases and J 4 bases; nucleotides not matched to a gene: 7. The CDR3 is 14 amino acids. CDR3 region: CASRLQDRATEAFF. CDR3 DNA: TGTGCCAGCAGGCTACAGGACAGGGCCACTGAAGCTTTCTTT.

In this sample, this clone turned up once. This chain connects TRBV11-3 to TRBJ1-2, with a weak D call TRBD1 (6 bases). Trimming stripped 0 bases from V and 6 bases from J, with 11 bases between. Germline V gene lookup returns CDR1 SGHNT and CDR2 YENEEA. The length of the CDR3 is 14 residues. The CDR3 DNA sequence: TGTGCCAGCAGCTTAGATCCACAGGGCCATGGCTACACCTTC. Its translation: CASSLDPQGHGYTF.

The chain uses TRBV27 and TRBJ2-2; perhaps TRBD2 as D (5 bases). V lost 7 bases and J 0 bases, leaving 12 bases between the germline ends. CDR1 MNHEY and CDR2 SMNVEV come from the germline V gene (reference sequence). This CDR3 has 15 amino acids. The CDR3 nucleotides read TGTGCCAGCAACCCTGACTACTCGAACACCGGGGAGCTGTTTTTT. It specifies CASNPDYSNTGELFF.

Written as DNA, the CDR3 is TGTGCCAGCAGAGCCTTAGGGGATAGCAATCAGCCCCAGCATTTT. Its translation: CASRALGDSNQPQHF. J is TRBJ1-5 and V is TRBV6-6; possibly TRBD1 for D (5 bases). Germline V gene data show CDR1 as MNHNY and CDR2 as SVGAGI (reference sequence). Trimming pared 6 bases from V and 0 bases from J, leaving 12 bases between. The CDR3 has 15 residues.

The CDR3 reads CASSPDTEQYF. DNA of the CDR3: TGTGCCAGCTCACCCGACACCGAGCAGTACTTC. This chain joins TRBV18 and TRBJ2-7; D gene ambiguous. Trimming cost V 3 bases and J 6 bases, with 6 bases left between them. The CDR3 loop spans 11 amino acids. Germline V gives CDR1 KGHSH, CDR2 LQKENI.

The V gene is TRBV6-5, the J gene TRBJ1-2; D perhaps matches TRBD1 (5 bases). CDR1 is MNHEY, CDR2 SVGAGI, per germline. The CDR3 contains 14 residues. Trimming stripped 6 bases from V and 5 bases from J, with 16 bases between. In nucleotides, the CDR3 is TGTGCCAGCAGATCTCCAGGGACTCAATATGGCTACACCTTC. Encoded protein: CASRSPGTQYGYTF.

The chain is built from TRBV19 and TRBJ1-5; D remains unclear. Trimming shortened V by 8 bases and J by 2 bases, and 10 bases separated the two germline ends. CDR1 LNHDA and CDR2 SQIVND come from the germline V gene (reference sequence). The CDR3 covers 13 residues. The CDR3 spells CASQAARNQPQHF. CDR3 DNA sequence: TGTGCCAGTCAAGCGGCCCGCAATCAGCCCCAGCATTTT.

The genes are TRBV19 and TRBJ2-3; 7 positions agree with TRBD2. Trimming at V came to 0 bases and at J to 0 bases, leaving 6 bases not matched to a gene. The CDR3 contains 17 residues. The germline CDR1 and CDR2 sequences are LNHDA and SQIVND (reference sequence). CDR3 loop: CASSIDHSGASTDTQYF. The CDR3 DNA reads TGTGCCAGTAGTATAGATCACAGCGGGGCGAGCACAGATACGCAGTATTTT.

The chain uses TRBV5-1 and TRBJ2-7; 7 bases line up with TRBD1. From germline, CDR1 is SGHRS and CDR2 YFSETQ. The J segment lost 4 bases and the V segment lost 4 bases, leaving 8 bases of the junction unmatched. This CDR3 has 14 residues. The CDR3 DNA reads as TGCGCCAGCAGCCAGGGACAGCAATCGTACGAGCAGTACTTC. This sequence encodes CASSQGQQSYEQYF.

The chain recombines TRBV27 with TRBJ2-3, with TRBD2 matching over 7 bases. The V and J ends lost 3 bases and 2 bases, in that order; junction bases with no gene match: 8. Germline V gives CDR1 MNHEY, CDR2 SMNVEV (reference sequence). This CDR3 region has 16 residues. The DNA of the CDR3 is TGTGCCAGCAGTTTTTTTCGGGGGGTCCTCACAGATACGCAGTATTTT. It encodes CASSFFRGVLTDTQYF.

This chain joins TRBV4-1 and TRBJ2-5; TRBD2 aligns across 7 bases. The length of the CDR3 is 17 residues. Germline values: CDR1 MGHRA, CDR2 YSYEKL. The ends lost 2 bases at V and 5 bases at J; junction bases unmatched: 14. The CDR3 DNA reads TGCGCCAGCAGCCAAAGCGGTGGAGCGGGATTGATGGAGACCCAGTACTTC. As protein: CASSQSGGAGLMETQYF.

The chain combines TRBV9 with TRBJ2-3; the D is unclear. The CDR3 loop spans 14 amino acids. CDR1 SGDLS and CDR2 YYNGEE come from the germline V gene. V gave up 4 bases and J gave up 5 bases, with 14 bases separating them. The CDR3 bases are TGTGCCAGCAGCCCCAGAGGAGCAAGAGATACGCAGTATTTT. Its translation: CASSPRGARDTQYF.

J is TRBJ1-3 and V is TRBV30; D unclear. V lost 0 bases, J lost 3 bases, and 9 bases lay in between. Germline assignment: CDR1 GTSNPN and CDR2 SVGIG (reference sequence). The CDR3 runs to 14 residues. The DNA for the CDR3 is TGTGCCTGGAGTGTACATGGTTTTGGAAACACCATATATTTT. Amino acid sequence: CAWSVHGFGNTIYF.